Listed here are 5 T cell receptor beta chains from one sample, sequenced in a study of radiotherapy plus CTLA-4 blockade in lung cancer. Generated by immunoSEQ multiplex PCR, the TCRdb table keeps only in-frame clones and is missing some. The profile shows some 40,000 clones, roughly 79% of them singletons. The sample was peripheral blood, taken from a patient treated with radiotherapy plus ipilimumab. The receptor source for this set is a human donor with non-small cell lung cancer that progressed on radiotherapy plus ipilimumab.

A few counts support this clone. The rearrangement links TRBV7-2 to TRBJ2-7, with D maybe TRBD1 (6 bases). V shed 6 bases and J shed 6 bases, with 18 bases lying between them. Germline lookup yields CDR1 SGHTA and CDR2 FQGNSA. This CDR3 comprises 14 residues. The CDR3 here is CASSPTGTIGEQYF. The CDR3 DNA is TGTGCCAGCAGTCCCACCGGGACAATAGGCGAGCAGTACTTC.

The CDR3 DNA reads TGTGCCAGTGATCTAGCGGGGGGGCGAGATACGCAGTATTTT. Residues: CASDLAGGRDTQYF. The J gene is TRBJ2-3, the V gene TRBV2; 12 positions match TRBD2. There are 14 residues in the CDR3. The ends lost 9 bases at V and 5 bases at J; junction bases unmatched: 6. CDR1 SNHLY and CDR2 FYNNEI come from the germline V gene.

Judged by abundance, this clone is medium-sized. In DNA, the CDR3 is TGTGCCAGCAGCTTAGCTGGCAGGGGGCGCGAAAAACTGTTTTTT. The encoded protein is CASSLAGRGREKLFF. V and J are TRBV7-6 and TRBJ1-4; TRBD1 matches at 8 bases. Germline CDR1 is SGHVS and CDR2 is FNYEAQ. V dropped 0 bases and J dropped 8; count of bases not matched to a gene: 5. The CDR3 is 15 amino acids.

The V and J genes are TRBV7-3 and TRBJ2-7, with D perhaps matching TRBD2 (6 bases). Germline assignment: CDR1 SGHTA and CDR2 FQGTGA. The length of the CDR3 is 15 residues. V was clipped by 5 bases and J by 0 bases, with 14 bases between them. The DNA of the CDR3 is TGTGCCAGCAGCCGTTCCGGGGGAAGCTCCTACGAGCAGTACTTC. Translated, it gives CASSRSGGSSYEQYF.

The chain joins TRBV6-1 to TRBJ2-7; tentatively, D is TRBD1 (6 bases). This CDR3 spans 15 amino acids. V lost 3 bases and J lost 0, with 12 bases in between. Germline values: CDR1 MNHNS, CDR2 SASEGT. Written as DNA, the CDR3 is TGTGCCAGCAGTGAGGCAGGGGATACCTCCTACGAGCAGTACTTC. Translation gives CASSEAGDTSYEQYF.